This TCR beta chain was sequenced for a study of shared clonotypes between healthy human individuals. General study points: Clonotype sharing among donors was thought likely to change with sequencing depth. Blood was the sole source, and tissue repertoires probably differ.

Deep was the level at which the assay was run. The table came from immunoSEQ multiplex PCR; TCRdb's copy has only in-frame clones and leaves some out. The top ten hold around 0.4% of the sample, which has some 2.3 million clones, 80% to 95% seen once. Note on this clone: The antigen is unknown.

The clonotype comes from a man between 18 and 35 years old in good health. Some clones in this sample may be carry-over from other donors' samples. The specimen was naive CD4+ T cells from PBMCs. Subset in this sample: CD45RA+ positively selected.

The CDR3 bases are TGTGCCAGCAGCTTAATGAAAGCAGCCGGAAACACCATATATTTT. It translates to CASSLMKAAGNTIYF. The chain has TRBV11-1 and TRBJ1-3, with D unresolved. The CDR3 consists of 15 residues. Between the trimmed V and J ends, which lost 2 bases and 4 bases, there was a span of 12 bases. Germline CDR1 SGHAT, CDR2 FQDESV (reference sequence).